Given below is one T cell receptor (beta chain) in context. The antigen remains undetermined. The entry originates in a study of cytomegalovirus exposure and HLA in healthy donors. Regarding the study as a whole: Another analysis was done later, and it associated approximately 18,000 TCR beta sequences with HLA alleles at 0.05 false discovery rate. In a later analysis, TCR beta V- and J-gene trimming was associated with a missense DCLRE1C variant. Relative to equally common others, HLA-associated TCR beta chains showed greater clonal expansion in a later analysis. Across donors, most TCRs were seen rarely, yet some public ones were widespread.

The PCR contained 60 Vbeta and 13 Jbeta primers. Using immunoSEQ multiplex PCR, the repertoire was profiled, and TCRdb retains in-frame clones only, with some absent. Of 100,000 to 150,000 clones listed, 73% are singletons. V shed 4 bases and J shed 4 bases, with 13 bases lying between them. The CDR3 extends over 14 amino acids. CDR1 is SNHLY and CDR2 is FYNNEI in the germline V gene. The sequenced sample consisted of PBMCs. The sequence derives from a man aged 55 to 70 in good health and CMV-seropositive. V is TRBV2 and J is TRBJ2-5, with TRBD1 as a possible D gene (6 bases). CDR3 region: CASSGFRGGETQYF. In nucleotides, the CDR3 is TGTGCCAGCAGTGGTTTCAGAGGGGGAGAGACCCAGTACTTC.